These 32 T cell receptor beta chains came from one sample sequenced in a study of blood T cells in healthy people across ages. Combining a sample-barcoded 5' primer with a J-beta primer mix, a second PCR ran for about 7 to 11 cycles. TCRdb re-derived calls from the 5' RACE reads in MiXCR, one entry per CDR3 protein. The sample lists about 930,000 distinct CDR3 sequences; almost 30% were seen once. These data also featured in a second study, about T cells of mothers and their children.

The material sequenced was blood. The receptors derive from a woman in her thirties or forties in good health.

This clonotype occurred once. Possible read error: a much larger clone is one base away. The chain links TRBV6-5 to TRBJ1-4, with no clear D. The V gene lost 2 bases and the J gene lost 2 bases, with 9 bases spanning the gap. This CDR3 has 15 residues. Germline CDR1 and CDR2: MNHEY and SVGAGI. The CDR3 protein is CASSYDGGTNEKLFF. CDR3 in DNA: TGTGCCAGCAGTTACGATGGCGGGACTAATGAAAAACTGTTTTTT.

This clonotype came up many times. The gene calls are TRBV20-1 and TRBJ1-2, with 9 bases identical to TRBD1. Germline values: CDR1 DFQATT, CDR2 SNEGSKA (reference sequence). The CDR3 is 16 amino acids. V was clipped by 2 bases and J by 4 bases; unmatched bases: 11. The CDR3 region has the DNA TGCAGTGCTAGATGGGGAGAGGACAGGGGTATCTATGGCTACACCTTC. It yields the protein CSARWGEDRGIYGYTF.

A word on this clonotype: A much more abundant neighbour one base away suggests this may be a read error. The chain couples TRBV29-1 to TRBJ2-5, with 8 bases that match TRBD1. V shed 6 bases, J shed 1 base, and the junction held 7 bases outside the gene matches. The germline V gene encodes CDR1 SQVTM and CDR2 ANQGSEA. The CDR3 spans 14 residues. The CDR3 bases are TGCAGCGTGCGAAGGGACAGGATCCAAGAGACCCAGTACTTC. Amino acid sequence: CSVRRDRIQETQYF.

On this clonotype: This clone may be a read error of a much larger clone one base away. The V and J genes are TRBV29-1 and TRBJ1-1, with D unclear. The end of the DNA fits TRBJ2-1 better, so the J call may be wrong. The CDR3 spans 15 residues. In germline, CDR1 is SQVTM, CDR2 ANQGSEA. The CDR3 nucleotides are TGCAGCGTTGAAGCGGCTCCGGGCCCCTACAATAAGCAGTTCTTC. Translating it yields CSVEAAPGPYNKQFF.

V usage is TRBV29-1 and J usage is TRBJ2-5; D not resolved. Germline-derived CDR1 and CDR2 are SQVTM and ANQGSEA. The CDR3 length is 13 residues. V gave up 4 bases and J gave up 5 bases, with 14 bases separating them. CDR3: CSVGIRTRETQYF. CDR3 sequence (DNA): TGCAGCGTTGGAATTCGCACCCGGGAGACCCAGTACTTC. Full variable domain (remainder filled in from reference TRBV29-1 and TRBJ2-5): SAVISQKPSRDICQRGTSLTIQCQVDSQVTMMFWYRQQPGQSLTLIATANQGSEATYESGFVIDKFPISRPNLTFSTLTVSNMSPEDSSIYLCSVGIRTRETQYFGPGTRLLVL.

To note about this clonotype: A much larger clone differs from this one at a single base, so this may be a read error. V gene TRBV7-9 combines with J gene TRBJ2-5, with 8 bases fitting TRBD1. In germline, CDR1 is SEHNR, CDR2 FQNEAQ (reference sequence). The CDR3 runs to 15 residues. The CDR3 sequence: CASSSNRGERETLYF. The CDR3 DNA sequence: TGTGCCAGCAGCTCCAACAGGGGGGAGAGAGAGACCCTGTACTTC.

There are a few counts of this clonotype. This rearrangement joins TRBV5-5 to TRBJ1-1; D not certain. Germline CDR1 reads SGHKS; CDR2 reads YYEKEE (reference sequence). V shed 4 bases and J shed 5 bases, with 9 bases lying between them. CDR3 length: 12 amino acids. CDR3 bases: TGTGCCAGCAGCCCCGCTTGGACTGAAGCTTTCTTT. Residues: CASSPAWTEAFF.

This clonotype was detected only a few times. CDR3 protein: CASSLTGQGSYGYTF. DNA for the CDR3: TGCGCCAGCAGCTTGACGGGACAGGGGAGCTATGGCTACACCTTC. The chain is built from TRBV5-1 and TRBJ1-2; 10 nucleotides match TRBD1. The CDR3 totals 15 residues. Germline-derived CDR1 and CDR2 are SGHRS and YFSETQ. With V trimmed by 1 base and J by 4 bases, 4 bases remained unmatched. Together with reference TRBV5-1 and TRBJ1-2, the CDR3 gives the full variable domain: KAGVTQTPRYLIKTRGQQVTLSCSPISGHRSVSWYQQTPGQGLQFLFEYFSETQRNKGNFPGRFSGRQFSNSRSEMNVSTLELGDSALYLCASSLTGQGSYGYTFGSGTRLTVV.

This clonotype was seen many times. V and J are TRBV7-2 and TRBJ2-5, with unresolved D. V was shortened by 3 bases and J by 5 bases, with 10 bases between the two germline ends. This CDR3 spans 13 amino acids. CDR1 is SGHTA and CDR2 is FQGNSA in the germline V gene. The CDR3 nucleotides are TGTGCCAGCAGCTTCTACAACGGGGAGACCCAGTACTTC. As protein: CASSFYNGETQYF. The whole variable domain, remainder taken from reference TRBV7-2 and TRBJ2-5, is GAGVSQSPSNKVTEKGKDVELRCDPISGHTALYWYRQSLGQGLEFLIYFQGNSAPDKSGLPSDRFSAERTGGSVSTLTIQRTQQEDSAVYLCASSFYNGETQYFGPGTRLLVL.

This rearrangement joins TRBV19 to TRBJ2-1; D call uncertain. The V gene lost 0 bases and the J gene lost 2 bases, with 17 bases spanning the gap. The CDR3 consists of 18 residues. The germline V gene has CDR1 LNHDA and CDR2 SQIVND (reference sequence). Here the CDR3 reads CASSIDGPGRITYNEQFF. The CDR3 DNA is TGTGCCAGTAGTATAGATGGCCCAGGTAGAATCACCTACAATGAGCAGTTCTTC.

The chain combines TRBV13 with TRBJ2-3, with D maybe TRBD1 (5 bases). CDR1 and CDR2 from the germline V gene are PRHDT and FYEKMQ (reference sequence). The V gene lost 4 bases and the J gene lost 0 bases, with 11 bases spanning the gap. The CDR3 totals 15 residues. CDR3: CASSYRTPSTDTQYF. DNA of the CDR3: TGTGCCAGCAGCTATCGGACACCTAGCACAGATACGCAGTATTTT.

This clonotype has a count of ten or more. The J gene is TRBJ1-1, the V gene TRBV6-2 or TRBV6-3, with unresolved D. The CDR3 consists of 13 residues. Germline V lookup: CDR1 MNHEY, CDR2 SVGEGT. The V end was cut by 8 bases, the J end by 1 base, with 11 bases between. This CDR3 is CASLGFGNTEAFF. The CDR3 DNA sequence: TGTGCCAGCCTTGGTTTTGGGAACACTGAAGCTTTCTTT.

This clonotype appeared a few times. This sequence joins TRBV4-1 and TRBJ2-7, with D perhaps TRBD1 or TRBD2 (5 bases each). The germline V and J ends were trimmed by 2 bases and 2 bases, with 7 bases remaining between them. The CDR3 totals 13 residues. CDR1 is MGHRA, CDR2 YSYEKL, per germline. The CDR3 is CASSQMGAYEQYF. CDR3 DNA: TGCGCCAGCAGCCAAATGGGGGCCTACGAGCAGTACTTC.

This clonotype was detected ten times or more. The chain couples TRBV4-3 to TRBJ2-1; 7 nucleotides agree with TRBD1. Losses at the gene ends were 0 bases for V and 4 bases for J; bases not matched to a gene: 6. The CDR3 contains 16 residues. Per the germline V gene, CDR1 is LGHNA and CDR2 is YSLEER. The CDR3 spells CASSQDRQGGYNEQFF. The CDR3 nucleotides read TGCGCCAGCAGCCAAGATCGACAGGGTGGGTACAATGAGCAGTTCTTC.

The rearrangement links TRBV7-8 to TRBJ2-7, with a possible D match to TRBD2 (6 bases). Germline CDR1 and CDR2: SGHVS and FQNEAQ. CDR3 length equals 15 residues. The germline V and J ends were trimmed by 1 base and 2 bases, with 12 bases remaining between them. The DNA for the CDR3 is TGTGCCAGCAGCTTAGGTGGGACTGCGGCCTACGAGCAGTACTTC. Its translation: CASSLGGTAAYEQYF. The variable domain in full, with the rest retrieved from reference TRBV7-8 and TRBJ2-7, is GAGVSQSPRYKVAKRGQDVALRCDPISGHVSLFWYQQALGQGPEFLTYFQNEAQLDKSGLPSDRFFAERPEGSVSTLKIQRTQQEDSAVYLCASSLGGTAAYEQYFGPGTRLTVT.

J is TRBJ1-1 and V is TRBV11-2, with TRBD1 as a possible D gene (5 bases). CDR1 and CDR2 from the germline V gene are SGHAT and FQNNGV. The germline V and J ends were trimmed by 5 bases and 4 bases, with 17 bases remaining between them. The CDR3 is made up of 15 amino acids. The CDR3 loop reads CASSLSGALGTEAFF. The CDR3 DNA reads TGTGCCAGCAGCCTAAGCGGGGCTCTGGGCACTGAAGCTTTCTTT.

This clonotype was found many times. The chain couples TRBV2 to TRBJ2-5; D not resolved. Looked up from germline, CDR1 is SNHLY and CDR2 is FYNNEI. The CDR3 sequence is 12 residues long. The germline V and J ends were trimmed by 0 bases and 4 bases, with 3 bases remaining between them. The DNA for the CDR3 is TGTGCCAGCAGTGAAGCGGGAGAGACCCAGTACTTC. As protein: CASSEAGETQYF.

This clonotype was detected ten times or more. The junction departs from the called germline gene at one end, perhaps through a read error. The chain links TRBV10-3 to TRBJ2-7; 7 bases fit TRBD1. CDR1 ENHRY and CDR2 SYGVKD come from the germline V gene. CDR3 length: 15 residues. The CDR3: CAISESDRTSYEQYF. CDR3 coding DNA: TGTGCCATCAGCGAGTCGGACAGGACGAGCTACGAGCAGTACTTC.

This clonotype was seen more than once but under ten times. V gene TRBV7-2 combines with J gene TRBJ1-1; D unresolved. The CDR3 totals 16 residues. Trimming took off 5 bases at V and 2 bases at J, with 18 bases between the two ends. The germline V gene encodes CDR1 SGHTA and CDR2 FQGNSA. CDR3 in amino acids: CASSRRGTNQNTEAFF. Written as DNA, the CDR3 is TGTGCCAGCAGCCGCCGGGGTACCAATCAAAACACTGAAGCTTTCTTT.

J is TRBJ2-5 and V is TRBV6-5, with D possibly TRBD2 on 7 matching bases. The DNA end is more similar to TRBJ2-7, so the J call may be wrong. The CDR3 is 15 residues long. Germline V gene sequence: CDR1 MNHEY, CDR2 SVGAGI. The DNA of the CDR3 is TGTGCCAGCAGTCCCCCCCCTAGGGGGGGCTACGAGCAGTACTTC. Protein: CASSPPPRGGYEQYF.

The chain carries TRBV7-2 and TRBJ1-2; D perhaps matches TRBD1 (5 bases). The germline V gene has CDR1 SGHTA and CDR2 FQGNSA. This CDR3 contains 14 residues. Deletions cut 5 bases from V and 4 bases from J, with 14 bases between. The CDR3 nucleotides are TGTGCCAGCAGCCCCTCGGGACTGACCTATGGCTACACCTTC. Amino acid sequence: CASSPSGLTYGYTF.

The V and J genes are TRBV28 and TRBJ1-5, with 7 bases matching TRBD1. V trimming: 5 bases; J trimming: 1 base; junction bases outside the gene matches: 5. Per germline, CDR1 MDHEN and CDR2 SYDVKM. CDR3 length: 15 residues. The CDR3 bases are TGTGCCAGCAGTATGACAGGGCCGAGCAATCAGCCCCAGCATTTT. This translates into CASSMTGPSNQPQHF. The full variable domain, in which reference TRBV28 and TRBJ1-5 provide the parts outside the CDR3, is DVKVTQSSRYLVKRTGEKVFLECVQDMDHENMFWYRQDPGLGLRLIYFSYDVKMKEKGDIPEGYSVSREKKERFSLILESASTNQTSMYLCASSMTGPSNQPQHFGDGTRLSIL.

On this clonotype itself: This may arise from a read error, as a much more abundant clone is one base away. The CDR3 loop is CGVDAQGYGYTF. The CDR3 region has the DNA TGCGGCGTTGATGCCCAGGGGTATGGCTACACCTTC. The rearrangement uses TRBV29-1 and TRBJ1-2; D possibly corresponds to TRBD1 (6 bases). Germline CDR1 and CDR2: SQVTM and ANQGSEA. This CDR3 spans 12 amino acids.

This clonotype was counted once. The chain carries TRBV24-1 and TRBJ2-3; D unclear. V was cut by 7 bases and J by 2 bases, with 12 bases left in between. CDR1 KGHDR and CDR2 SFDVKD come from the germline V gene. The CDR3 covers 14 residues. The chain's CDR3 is CATRGVTVTDTQYF. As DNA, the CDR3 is TGTGCCACCAGGGGCGTAACAGTCACAGATACGCAGTATTTT.

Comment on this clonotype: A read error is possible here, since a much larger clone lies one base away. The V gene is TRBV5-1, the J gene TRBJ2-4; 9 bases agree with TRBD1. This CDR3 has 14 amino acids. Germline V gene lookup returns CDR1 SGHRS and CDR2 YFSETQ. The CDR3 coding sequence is TGCACCAGCAGCTCCGGGACAGGGCTTCGGGAGCAGTACTTC. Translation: CTSSSGTGLREQYF.

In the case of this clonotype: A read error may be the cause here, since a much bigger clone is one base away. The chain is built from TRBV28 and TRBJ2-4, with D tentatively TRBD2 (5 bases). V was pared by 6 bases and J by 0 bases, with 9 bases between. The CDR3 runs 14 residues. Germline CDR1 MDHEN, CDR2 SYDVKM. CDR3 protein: CASRLGLAKNIQYF. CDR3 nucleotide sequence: TGTGCCAGCAGGTTAGGACTAGCCAAAAACATTCAGTACTTC.

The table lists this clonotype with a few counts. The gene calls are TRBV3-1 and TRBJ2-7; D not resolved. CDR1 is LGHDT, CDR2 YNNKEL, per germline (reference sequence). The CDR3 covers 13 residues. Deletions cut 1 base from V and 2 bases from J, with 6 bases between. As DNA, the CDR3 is TGTGCCAGCAGCCAAGCTGCGGCCTACGAGCAGTACTTC. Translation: CASSQAAAYEQYF.

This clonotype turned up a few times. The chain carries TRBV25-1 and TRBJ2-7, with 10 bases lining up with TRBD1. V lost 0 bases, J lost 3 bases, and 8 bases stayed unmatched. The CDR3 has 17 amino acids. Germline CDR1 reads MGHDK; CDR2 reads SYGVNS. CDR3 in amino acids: CASSEYSVGTGVYEQYF. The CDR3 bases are TGTGCCAGCAGTGAATATTCGGTTGGGACAGGGGTCTACGAGCAGTACTTC.

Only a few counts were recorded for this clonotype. DNA for the CDR3: TGTGCCAGCAGCGTACGCGGGGAGGGGACCAATTCACCCCTCCACTTT. Amino acids: CASSVRGEGTNSPLHF. The chain is built from TRBV9 and TRBJ1-6; a weak D match, TRBD1 (5 bases). Germline V CDR1 and CDR2: SGDLS, YYNGEE. CDR3 length: 16 residues. V was shortened by 1 base and J by 7 bases, with 15 bases between the two germline ends. Looking up the rest from reference TRBV9 and TRBJ1-6 gives the full variable domain: DSGVTQTPKHLITATGQRVTLRCSPRSGDLSVYWYQQSLDQGLQFLIQYYNGEERAKGNILERFSAQQFPDLHSELNLSSLELGDSALYFCASSVRGEGTNSPLHFGNGTRLTVT.

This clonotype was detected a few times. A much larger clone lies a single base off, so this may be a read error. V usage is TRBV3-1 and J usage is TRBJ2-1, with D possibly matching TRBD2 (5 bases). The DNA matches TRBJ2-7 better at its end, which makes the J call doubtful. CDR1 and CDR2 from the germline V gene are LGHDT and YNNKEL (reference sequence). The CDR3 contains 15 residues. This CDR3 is CASSQALVTYNEQYF. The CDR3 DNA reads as TGTGCCAGCAGCCAAGCACTAGTCACCTACAATGAGCAGTACTTC.

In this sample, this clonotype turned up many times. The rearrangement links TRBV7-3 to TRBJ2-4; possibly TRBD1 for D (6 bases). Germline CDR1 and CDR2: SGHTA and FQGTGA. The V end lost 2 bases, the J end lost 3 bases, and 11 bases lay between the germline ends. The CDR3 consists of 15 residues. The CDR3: CASSLSDSYKNIQYF. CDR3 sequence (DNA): TGTGCCAGCAGCTTATCGGACAGCTACAAAAACATTCAGTACTTC.

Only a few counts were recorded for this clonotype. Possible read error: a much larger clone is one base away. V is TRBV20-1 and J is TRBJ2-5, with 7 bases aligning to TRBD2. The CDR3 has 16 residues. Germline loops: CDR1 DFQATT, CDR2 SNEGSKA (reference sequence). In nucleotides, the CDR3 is TGCAGTGCTAGAGATCTCGGAGCGGGGCATCGAGAGGCCCAGTACTTC. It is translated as CSARDLGAGHREAQYF.